This T cell receptor (beta chain) came from a study of T cell responses to AZD1222 COVID-19 vaccine. Study-level results: Vaccine-associated CD4 TCRs ranged over spike, dominating at 160-218 and 743-854. Among those given AZD1222, only five to seven were seropositive at baseline. White British people made up most donors, females outnumbered males, and clonal diversity was possibly underestimated.

Trimming stripped 5 bases from V and 5 bases from J, with 13 bases between. This CDR3 comprises 15 residues. Germline values: CDR1 SGHAT, CDR2 FQNNGV. TCRdb keeps only in-frame clones here, not all; method: immunoSEQ multiplex PCR. The table records more than 95,000 clones, 90% of them present only once. With respect to this clone: Its antigen remains unidentified.

V gene TRBV11-2 combines with J gene TRBJ1-6; tentatively, D is TRBD1 (6 bases). Sequences were derived from peripheral blood, sampled on day 0 of AZD1222 vaccination. The receptor was isolated from an adult in good health. The CDR3 bases are TGTGCCAGCAGCCATCTGGGGGGCGATAATTCACCCCTCCACTTT. As protein: CASSHLGGDNSPLHF.